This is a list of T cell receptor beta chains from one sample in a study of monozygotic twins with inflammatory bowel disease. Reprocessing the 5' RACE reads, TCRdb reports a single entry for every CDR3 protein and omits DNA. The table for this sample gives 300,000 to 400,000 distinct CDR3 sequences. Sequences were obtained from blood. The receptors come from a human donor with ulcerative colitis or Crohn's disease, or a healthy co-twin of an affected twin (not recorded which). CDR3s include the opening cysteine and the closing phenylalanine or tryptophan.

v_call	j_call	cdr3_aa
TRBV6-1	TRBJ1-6	CASSEDGRARSPLHF
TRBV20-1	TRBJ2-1	CSARATSYEQFF
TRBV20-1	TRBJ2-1	CSAGDSSFYNEQFF
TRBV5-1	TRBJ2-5	CASSLQGASQETQYF
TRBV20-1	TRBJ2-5	CSARGSGSFRETQYF
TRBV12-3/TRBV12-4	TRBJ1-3	CASLRIGVGNTIYF
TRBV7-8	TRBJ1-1	CASSMPSSSEAFF
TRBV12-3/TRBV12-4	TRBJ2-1	CASDRAEFANEQFF
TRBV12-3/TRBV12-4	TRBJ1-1	CASTVTTAPMNTEAFF
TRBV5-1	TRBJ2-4	CASSIEAAKNIQYF
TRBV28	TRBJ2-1	CASSFEGIGNEQFF
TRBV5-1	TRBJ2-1	CASSAGSGEQFF
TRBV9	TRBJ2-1	CASSVEASGPWGQFF
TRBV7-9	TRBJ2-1	CASSSTTGGEQFF
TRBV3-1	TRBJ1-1	CASSQEPPPRGEYTEAFF
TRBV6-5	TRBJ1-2	CASSYSAGGPNYGYTF
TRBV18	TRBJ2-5	CASSSDRAETQYF
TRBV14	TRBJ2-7	CASSQEWGGEQYF
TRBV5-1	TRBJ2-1	CASCLAGDPYNEQFF
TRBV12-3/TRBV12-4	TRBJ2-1	CASSYQSEQFF
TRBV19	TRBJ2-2	CASSIGRTYTGELFF
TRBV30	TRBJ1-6	CAWRNLANSPLHF
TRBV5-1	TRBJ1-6	CASSRAPGQNSPLHF
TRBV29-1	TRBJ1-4	CSVHLQGGEKLFF
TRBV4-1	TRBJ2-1	CASSQGSGSYNEQFF
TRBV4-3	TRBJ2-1	CASSRLTYNEQFF
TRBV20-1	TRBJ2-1	CSARDRVHNEQFF
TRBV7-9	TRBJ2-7	CASSPGQYSYEQYF
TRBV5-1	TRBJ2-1	CASSNTGGWGEQFF
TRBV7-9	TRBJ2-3	CASSLVGTGKDTQYF